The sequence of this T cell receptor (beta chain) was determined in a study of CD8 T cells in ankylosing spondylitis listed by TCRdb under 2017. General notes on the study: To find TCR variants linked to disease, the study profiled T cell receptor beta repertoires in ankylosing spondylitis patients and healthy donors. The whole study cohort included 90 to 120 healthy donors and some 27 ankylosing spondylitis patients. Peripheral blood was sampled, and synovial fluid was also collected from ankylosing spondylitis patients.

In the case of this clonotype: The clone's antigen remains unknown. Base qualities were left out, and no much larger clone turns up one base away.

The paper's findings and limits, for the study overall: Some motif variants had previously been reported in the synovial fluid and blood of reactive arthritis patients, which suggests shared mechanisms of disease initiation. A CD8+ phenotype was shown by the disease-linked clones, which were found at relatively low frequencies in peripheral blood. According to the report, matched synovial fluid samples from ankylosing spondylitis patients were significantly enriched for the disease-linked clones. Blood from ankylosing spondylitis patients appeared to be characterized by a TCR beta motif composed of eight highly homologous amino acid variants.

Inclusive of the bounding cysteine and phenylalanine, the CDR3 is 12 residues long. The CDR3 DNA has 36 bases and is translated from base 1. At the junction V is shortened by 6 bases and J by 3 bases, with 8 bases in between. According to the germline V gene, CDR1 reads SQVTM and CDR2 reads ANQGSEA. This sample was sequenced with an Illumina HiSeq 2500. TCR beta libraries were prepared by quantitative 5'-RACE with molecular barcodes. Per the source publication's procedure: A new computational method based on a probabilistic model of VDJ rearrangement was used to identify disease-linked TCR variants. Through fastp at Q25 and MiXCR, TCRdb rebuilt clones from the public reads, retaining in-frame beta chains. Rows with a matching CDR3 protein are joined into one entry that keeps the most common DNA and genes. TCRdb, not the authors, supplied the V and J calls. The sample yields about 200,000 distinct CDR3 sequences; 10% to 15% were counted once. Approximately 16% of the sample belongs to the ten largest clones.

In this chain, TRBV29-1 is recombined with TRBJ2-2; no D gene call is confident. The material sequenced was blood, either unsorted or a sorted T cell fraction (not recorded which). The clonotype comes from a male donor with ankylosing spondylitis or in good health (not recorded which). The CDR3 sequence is CSVVWDTGELFF. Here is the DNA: TGCAGCGTCGTTTGGGACACCGGGGAGCTGTTTTTT.